Following are 25 T cell receptor beta chains from one sample sequenced in a study of OX40 agonist ivuxolimab in advanced cancers. Produced via immunoSEQ multiplex PCR; TCRdb's table is partial and in-frame only. This table has roughly 75,000 clones, over 90% appearing once. Material: CD4+ or CD8+ T cells sorted from blood, obtained in a trial of the OX40 agonist ivuxolimab. Receptor source: an adult with an advanced solid tumor such as melanoma, head and neck, liver or kidney cancer.

The chain recombines TRBV6-5 with TRBJ2-1, with D maybe TRBD2 (5 bases). Between the trimmed V and J ends, which lost 2 bases and 6 bases, there was a span of 11 bases. There are 14 residues in the CDR3. Germline CDR1 reads MNHEY; CDR2 reads SVGAGI. As DNA, the CDR3 is TGTGCCAGCAGTTACGGGAGCGGAGGCAATGAGCAGTTCTTC. Residues: CASSYGSGGNEQFF.

This chain links TRBV9 with TRBJ1-1, with D possibly being TRBD1 (5 bases). The CDR3 sequence is 14 residues long. Trimming pared 0 bases from V and 4 bases from J, leaving 10 bases between. Per germline, CDR1 SGDLS and CDR2 YYNGEE. The CDR3 here is CASSVASGPTEAFF. The CDR3 nucleotides read TGTGCCAGCAGCGTAGCCTCGGGGCCCACTGAAGCTTTCTTT.

This clone was counted a single time. V gene TRBV6-4 combines with J gene TRBJ1-5, with D uncertain. Germline CDR1 is MRHNA and CDR2 is SNTAGT. The ends were cut back, 2 bases at V and 6 bases at J, with 11 bases in the middle. The CDR3 is 14 residues long. Here the CDR3 DNA reads TGTGCCAGCAGTGACGGGGAGAGAGTTCAGCCCCAGCATTTT. Its protein is CASSDGERVQPQHF.

This clone was picked up one time. This chain uses TRBV9 with TRBJ2-6, with TRBD2 as a possible D gene (6 bases). CDR3 size: 18 residues. Trimming took 3 bases from V and 0 from J, leaving 16 bases between them. Per germline, CDR1 SGDLS and CDR2 YYNGEE. The CDR3 coding sequence is TGTGCCAGCAGCGGGACAAAGGGACTTGACTCTGGGGCCAACGTCCTGACTTTC. The encoded protein is CASSGTKGLDSGANVLTF.

A single count supports this clone. The rearrangement uses TRBV5-1 and TRBJ1-1, with D tentatively TRBD1 (5 bases). V was clipped by 5 bases and J by 4 bases, with 15 bases between them. Germline CDR1 reads SGHRS; CDR2 reads YFSETQ. This CDR3 contains 14 residues. CDR3 in amino acids: CASSYTGGITEAFF. The CDR3 DNA reads as TGCGCCAGCAGTTATACTGGGGGGATCACTGAAGCTTTCTTT.

The rearrangement joins TRBV7-6 to TRBJ1-3; D might be TRBD1 (5 bases). The length of the CDR3 is 14 residues. Trimming stripped 5 bases from V and 1 base from J, with 9 bases between. CDR1 and CDR2 from the germline V gene are SGHVS and FNYEAQ. This CDR3 is CASSQAGSGNTIYF. The CDR3 DNA reads as TGTGCCAGCAGCCAGGCAGGGTCTGGAAACACCATATATTTT. The whole variable domain, filled in from reference TRBV7-6 and TRBJ1-3, reads GAGVSQSPRYKVTKRGQDVALRCDPISGHVSLYWYRQALGQGPEFLTYFNYEAQQDKSGLPNDRFSAERPEGSISTLTIQRTEQRDSAMYRCASSQAGSGNTIYFGEGSWLTVV.

The chain has TRBV27 and TRBJ1-2, with D possibly TRBD1 on 5 matching bases. The CDR3 extends over 15 amino acids. V lost 3 bases to trimming and J lost 6 bases, with 17 bases between them. Germline V lookup: CDR1 MNHEY, CDR2 SMNVEV (reference sequence). DNA of the CDR3: TGTGCCAGCAGTTTTGGGGGAGGGAAGAGGAATGGCTACACCTTC. Residues: CASSFGGGKRNGYTF.

V usage is TRBV19 and J usage is TRBJ1-5, with TRBD1 as a possible D gene (5 bases). The germline V gene has CDR1 LNHDA and CDR2 SQIVND (reference sequence). The V and J ends lost 1 base and 2 bases respectively, with 9 bases between them. The CDR3 extends over 15 amino acids. As DNA, the CDR3 is TGTGCCAGTAGTATAGGCCAGGGACGCAATCAGCCCCAGCATTTT. Translating gives CASSIGQGRNQPQHF. The variable domain in full, completed from reference TRBV19 and TRBJ1-5, reads DGGITQSPKYLFRKEGQNVTLSCEQNLNHDAMYWYRQDPGQGLRLIYYSQIVNDFQKGDIAEGYSVSREKKESFPLTVTSAQKNPTAFYLCASSIGQGRNQPQHFGDGTRLSIL.

The rearrangement joins TRBV11-2 to TRBJ2-7; D is perhaps TRBD1 (5 bases). V lost 6 bases and J 5 bases, leaving 11 bases between the germline ends. The germline V gene has CDR1 SGHAT and CDR2 FQNNGV. This CDR3 spans 12 amino acids. CDR3 in DNA: TGTGCCAGCAGGGACACTCACCACGAGCAGTACTTC. Residues: CASRDTHHEQYF.

CDR3 protein: CASSTTPAVNEKLFF. CDR3 bases: TGTGCCAGCAGCACAACACCGGCGGTTAATGAAAAACTGTTTTTT. This chain uses TRBV9 with TRBJ1-4; D is unresolved. Germline CDR1 and CDR2: SGDLS and YYNGEE. The CDR3 sequence is 15 residues long. Deletions cut 4 bases from V and 4 bases from J, with 14 bases between.

V usage is TRBV9 and J usage is TRBJ1-1; TRBD1 is a possible D gene (5 bases). CDR3 length: 15 amino acids. V was clipped by 3 bases and J by 1 base, with 13 bases between them. CDR1 is SGDLS, CDR2 YYNGEE, per germline. The CDR3 DNA follows: TGTGCCAGCAGCGGGCGCGAGGGACCGAACACTGAAGCTTTCTTT. Protein: CASSGREGPNTEAFF.

V is TRBV6-1 and J is TRBJ2-7; D remains unclear. The CDR3 spans 13 residues. V shed 5 bases and J shed 2 bases, with 10 bases lying between them. Germline values: CDR1 MNHNS, CDR2 SASEGT. The CDR3 sequence is CASSHDVTYEQYF. The CDR3 DNA follows: TGTGCCAGCAGTCACGACGTCACCTACGAGCAGTACTTC.

A word on this clone: An end of the junction does not agree with germline; a read error may underlie this. The chain has TRBV7-2 and TRBJ1-2; the D gene is possibly TRBD1 (6 bases). This CDR3 is built from 15 residues. Germline assignment: CDR1 SGHTA and CDR2 FQGNSA. The CDR3 DNA is TGTGCCGGCAGCCCCCTTTCACAGGGAGGCCATGGCTACACCTTC. Translation: CAGSPLSQGGHGYTF.

The chain recombines TRBV2 with TRBJ2-7; 9 bases agree with TRBD1. Trimming removed 1 base from V and 9 bases from J; junction bases left unmatched: 7. This CDR3 contains 14 residues. Germline V gene data show CDR1 as SNHLY and CDR2 as FYNNEI. The CDR3 sequence: CASSEGTGDVRQYF. CDR3 sequence (DNA): TGTGCCAGCAGTGAAGGGACAGGGGATGTACGGCAGTACTTC.

The J gene is TRBJ1-1, the V gene TRBV27; D not resolved. CDR1 and CDR2 from the germline V gene are MNHEY and SMNVEV (reference sequence). The V end was cut by 2 bases, the J end by 3 bases, with 7 bases between. The CDR3 runs to 13 residues. The CDR3 spells CASSLSPDTEAFF. CDR3 nucleotide sequence: TGTGCCAGCAGTTTAAGTCCAGACACTGAAGCTTTCTTT.

V is TRBV5-1 and J is TRBJ2-7; the D gene is possibly TRBD1 (5 bases). Germline CDR1 is SGHRS and CDR2 is YFSETQ. Deletions cut 4 bases from V and 6 bases from J, with 11 bases between. There are 12 residues in the CDR3. In DNA, the CDR3 is TGCGCCAGCAGCGGGGCCTTTGGCGAGCAGTACTTC. It codes for CASSGAFGEQYF.

The CDR3 here is CASSLGGTTQETQYF. DNA for the CDR3: TGTGCCAGCAGCTTAGGTGGGACTACCCAAGAGACCCAGTACTTC. V gene TRBV11-2 combines with J gene TRBJ2-5, with 7 bases that match TRBD2. This CDR3 has 15 amino acids. The germline CDR1 and CDR2 sequences are SGHAT and FQNNGV. V gave up 1 base and J gave up 1 base; unmatched junction bases: 3. The full variable domain, with the rest looked up from reference TRBV11-2 and TRBJ2-5, is EAGVAQSPRYKIIEKRQSVAFWCNPISGHATLYWYQQILGQGPKLLIQFQNNGVVDDSQLPKDRFSAERLKGVDSTLKIQPAKLEDSAVYLCASSLGGTTQETQYFGPGTRLLVL.

V usage is TRBV5-4 and J usage is TRBJ2-7, with TRBD1 identical over 7 bases. The CDR3 spans 13 residues. V lost 2 bases to trimming and J lost 2 bases; unmatched junction nucleotides: 1. CDR1 and CDR2 (germline): SGHNT, YYREEE (reference sequence). Here the CDR3 reads CASSFGTAYEQYF. Written as DNA, the CDR3 is TGTGCCAGCAGCTTCGGGACAGCCTACGAGCAGTACTTC.

V usage is TRBV19 and J usage is TRBJ2-4; TRBD2 aligns across 12 bases. The trim removed 5 bases at V and 6 bases at J, leaving 17 bases unmatched. Germline V gene data show CDR1 as LNHDA and CDR2 as SQIVND (reference sequence). The CDR3 totals 19 residues. The CDR3 is CASSGRGLAGGPGVNIQYF. CDR3 DNA sequence: TGTGCCAGTAGTGGGAGGGGGCTAGCGGGAGGGCCTGGGGTAAACATTCAGTACTTC.

For the CDR3, the DNA is TGTGCCAGCAGTTTGGGACGCCAGGGCAACACTGAAGCTTTCTTT. It codes for CASSLGRQGNTEAFF. V gene TRBV27 combines with J gene TRBJ1-1; TRBD1 might be the D (5 bases). V lost 3 bases to trimming and J lost 2 bases, with 13 bases between them. The CDR3 sequence is 15 residues long. Germline-derived CDR1 and CDR2 are MNHEY and SMNVEV (reference sequence).

The chain links TRBV10-3 to TRBJ1-1; D unresolved. V was clipped by 0 bases and J by 11 bases, with 13 bases between them. The germline gives CDR1 ENHRY, CDR2 SYGVKD. The CDR3 covers 13 residues. Here the CDR3 reads CAISESGPFRAFF. In nucleotides, the CDR3 is TGTGCCATCAGTGAGTCAGGCCCCTTTAGGGCTTTCTTT.

J is TRBJ2-7 and V is TRBV19, with 11 bases matching TRBD1. The V segment lost 6 bases and the J segment 5 bases; nucleotides outside the gene matches: 3. This CDR3 has 13 amino acids. Germline assignment: CDR1 LNHDA and CDR2 SQIVND (reference sequence). As DNA, the CDR3 is TGTGCCAGTAGCCGGACAGGGGGCGACGAGCAGTACTTC. Translating it yields CASSRTGGDEQYF.

The V and J genes are TRBV27 and TRBJ2-5; D may correspond to TRBD1 or TRBD2 (5 bases each). TRBJ2-7 explains the end of the DNA better; the J call may be wrong. Germline V gene sequence: CDR1 MNHEY, CDR2 SMNVEV (reference sequence). The CDR3 is made up of 14 amino acids. In DNA form, the CDR3 reads TGTGCCAGCAGTTTCGGTAGGGACGGCGACGAGCAGTACTTC. It codes for CASSFGRDGDEQYF.

As for this clone: The junction departs from the called germline gene at one end, perhaps through a read error. This rearrangement joins TRBV7-7 to TRBJ2-2; 7 bases line up with TRBD1. The CDR3 loop spans 14 amino acids. Germline V gene sequence: CDR1 SSHAT, CDR2 FNYEAQ (reference sequence). The CDR3 loop is CASSAEQGDGELFF. DNA of the CDR3: TGTGCTAGCAGCGCCGAGCAGGGGGACGGGGAGCTGTTTTTT.

The chain uses TRBV5-1 and TRBJ2-1; tentatively, D is TRBD1 (5 bases). The germline V and J ends were trimmed by 0 bases and 5 bases, with 15 bases remaining between them. The CDR3 has 16 residues. From germline, CDR1 is SGHRS and CDR2 YFSETQ. CDR3 DNA sequence: TGCGCCAGCAGCTTGGTTACAGGACCCCCGGACAATGAGCAGTTCTTC. Protein sequence: CASSLVTGPPDNEQFF.